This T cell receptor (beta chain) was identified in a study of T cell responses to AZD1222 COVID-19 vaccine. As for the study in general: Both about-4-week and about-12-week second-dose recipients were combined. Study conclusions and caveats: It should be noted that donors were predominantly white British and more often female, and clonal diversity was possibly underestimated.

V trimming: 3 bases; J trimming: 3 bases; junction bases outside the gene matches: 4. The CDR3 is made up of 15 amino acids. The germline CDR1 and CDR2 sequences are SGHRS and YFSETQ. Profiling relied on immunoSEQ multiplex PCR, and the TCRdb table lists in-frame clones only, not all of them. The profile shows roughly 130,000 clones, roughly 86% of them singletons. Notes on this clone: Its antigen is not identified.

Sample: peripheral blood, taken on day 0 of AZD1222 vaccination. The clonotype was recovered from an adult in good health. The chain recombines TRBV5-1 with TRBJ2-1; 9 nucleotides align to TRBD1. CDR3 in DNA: TGCGCCAGCAGCTCAACAGGGGGCCGCTACAATGAGCAGTTCTTC. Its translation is CASSSTGGRYNEQFF.